Below are 8 T cell receptor beta chains sequenced from a single sample in a study of Ad26.COV2.S vaccination and SARS-CoV-2 variants. Using immunoSEQ multiplex PCR, the repertoire was profiled, and TCRdb retains in-frame clones only, with some absent. The sample has fewer than 400,000 clones; 88% are singletons. As to treatment: 19 received Ad26.COV2.S at low or high dose, single or two shots; several received placebo; per-sample allocation not given. Repertoires come from day 63 after the first vaccine or placebo injection. This material consisted of peripheral blood, taken in a trial of Ad26.COV2.S vaccine versus placebo. The source of these receptors is a person aged 18-60 years who received the Ad26.COV2.S COVID-19 vaccine or a placebo.

To note about this clone: This sample includes further DNA sequences coding for the same CDR3. The gene calls are TRBV4-3 and TRBJ2-7, with D possibly TRBD1 on 6 matching bases. This CDR3 comprises 13 residues. The germline gives CDR1 LGHNA, CDR2 YSLEER. The germline V and J ends were trimmed by 0 bases and 4 bases, with 7 bases remaining between them. DNA for the CDR3: TGCGCCAGCAGCCAAGACAGGGGTTACGAGCAGTACTTC. Residues: CASSQDRGYEQYF.

V is TRBV6-1 and J is TRBJ2-7; D is possibly TRBD2 (6 bases). Germline assignment: CDR1 MNHNS and CDR2 SASEGT. This CDR3 region has 15 residues. The V end lost 1 base, the J end lost 4 bases, and 14 bases lay between the germline ends. The CDR3, as DNA: TGTGCCAGCAGTGAAGGGATTACACGGGAGTACGAGCAGTACTTC. Encoded protein: CASSEGITREYEQYF.

The rearrangement uses TRBV27 and TRBJ2-5, with 11 bases matching TRBD2. The germline V gene has CDR1 MNHEY and CDR2 SMNVEV (reference sequence). V gave up 4 bases and J gave up 3 bases; unmatched junction bases: 7. This CDR3 is built from 16 residues. CDR3 nucleotide sequence: TGTGCCAGCAGTTCCATACTAGCGGGGGACGAAGAGACCCAGTACTTC. This codes for CASSSILAGDEETQYF.

Here the CDR3 DNA reads TGTGCCAGCGCCGGAGGGGTAGAATCGGAGGGCTACACCTTC. Protein product: CASAGGVESEGYTF. The chain uses TRBV27 and TRBJ1-2; tentatively, D is TRBD1 (5 bases). The CDR3 length is 14 residues. Germline assignment: CDR1 MNHEY and CDR2 SMNVEV (reference sequence). Trimming removed 8 bases from V and 8 bases from J, with 21 bases in between.

This clone showed up just once. This chain links TRBV24-1 with TRBJ1-6; D perhaps matches TRBD1 (6 bases). The CDR3 is 17 residues long. The V gene lost 0 bases and the J gene lost 0 bases, with 8 bases spanning the gap. Per the germline V gene, CDR1 is KGHDR and CDR2 is SFDVKD. CDR3 in amino acids: CATSDLTGSSYNSPLHF. DNA for the CDR3: TGTGCCACCAGTGATTTGACAGGGAGCTCCTATAATTCACCCCTCCACTTT.

CDR3 amino acids: CASSDPFPGLAATSTDTQYF. The CDR3 nucleotides read TGCGCCAGCAGTGACCCCTTCCCGGGCCTGGCTGCCACTAGCACAGATACGCAGTATTTT. The rearrangement links TRBV10-2 to TRBJ2-3; no clear D. V lost 3 bases and J 0 bases, leaving 25 bases between the germline ends. This CDR3 is 20 amino acids long. The germline V gene encodes CDR1 WSHSY and CDR2 SAAADI.

This clone was seen a handful of times. V is TRBV4-2 and J is TRBJ2-1; TRBD2 matches at 12 bases. V lost 4 bases to trimming and J lost 6 bases; unmatched junction nucleotides: 4. The CDR3 extends over 15 amino acids. Per germline, CDR1 LGHNA and CDR2 YNFKEQ. CDR3 sequence: CASSLSSGGGNEQFF. CDR3 nucleotides: TGTGCCAGCAGCCTTTCTAGCGGGGGGGGCAATGAGCAGTTCTTC.

The V call is TRBV6-1, the J call TRBJ2-1, with TRBD2 matching 14 bases. CDR3 length: 18 residues. Germline lookup yields CDR1 MNHNS and CDR2 SASEGT. The trim removed 4 bases at V and 3 bases at J, leaving 8 bases unmatched. CDR3 region: CASSGGLAGASRYNEQFF. In nucleotides, the CDR3 is TGTGCCAGCAGTGGGGGACTAGCGGGGGCCTCTCGCTACAATGAGCAGTTCTTC.